The clone carrying this T cell receptor beta chain was seen only a few times. Its antigen is as yet unknown. The germline V gene encodes CDR1 MNHNY and CDR2 SVGAGI (reference sequence). This CDR3 spans 12 amino acids. V dropped 6 bases and J dropped 4 bases, with 10 bases sitting between them. This entry is derived from a study of early T cells in non-severe SARS-CoV-2 infection. About the research overall: Investigators sequenced bulk RNA drawn from unsorted whole blood, and chains remained unpaired. Study-wide points: Clonotype matching in VDJdb favored anti-spike CD8 responses and did not capture private and CD4 specificities.

Unique molecular identifiers were attached to individual cDNA molecules. Each CDR3 protein is one row after TCRdb ran MiXCR on the 5' RACE reads. The sample carries some 45,000 distinct CDR3 sequences, approximately 9% recorded once. The material was whole blood, obtained at baseline. The chain uses TRBV6-6 and TRBJ2-7; D ambiguous. The receptor comes from an adult who was a healthcare worker with PCR-confirmed SARS-CoV-2 infection or an uninfected control (not recorded which). As DNA, the CDR3 is TGTGCCAGCAGACACCCCCTGTACGAGCAGTACTTC. Translated: CASRHPLYEQYF.